The clone carrying this T cell receptor beta chain was seen many times. CDR3 length: 15 residues. Trimming removed 2 bases from V and 0 bases from J, with 11 bases in between. CDR1 SGHDT and CDR2 YYEEEE come from the germline V gene. The sample belongs to a study of blood T cells in healthy people across ages. It was with a sample-barcoded 5' primer and a J-beta primer mix that a second PCR of roughly 6 to 11 cycles was run. TCRdb called the 5' RACE reads again in MiXCR, with one record for every CDR3 protein. The sample holds about 1.7 million distinct CDR3 sequences, under 30% seen once. Sequenced sample: blood. The receptor was isolated from a woman between 25 and 40 years old in good health. This chain connects TRBV5-6 to TRBJ1-2; D ambiguous. In DNA, the CDR3 is TGTGCCAGCAGCTTAGAGCGGACGGCTAACTATGGCTACACCTTC. Its translation is CASSLERTANYGYTF.